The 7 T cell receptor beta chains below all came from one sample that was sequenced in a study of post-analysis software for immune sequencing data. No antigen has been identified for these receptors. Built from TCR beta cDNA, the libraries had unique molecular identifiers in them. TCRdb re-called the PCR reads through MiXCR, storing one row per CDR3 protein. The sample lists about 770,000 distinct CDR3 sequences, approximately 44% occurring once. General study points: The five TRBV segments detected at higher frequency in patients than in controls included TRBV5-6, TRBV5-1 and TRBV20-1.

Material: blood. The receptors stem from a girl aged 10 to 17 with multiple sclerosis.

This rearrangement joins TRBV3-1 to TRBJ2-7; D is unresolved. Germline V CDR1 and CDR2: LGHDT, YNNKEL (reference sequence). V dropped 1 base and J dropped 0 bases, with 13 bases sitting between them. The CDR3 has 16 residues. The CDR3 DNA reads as TGTGCCAGCAGCCAAGGGATGGATCCAAGCTCCTACGAGCAGTACTTC. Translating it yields CASSQGMDPSSYEQYF.

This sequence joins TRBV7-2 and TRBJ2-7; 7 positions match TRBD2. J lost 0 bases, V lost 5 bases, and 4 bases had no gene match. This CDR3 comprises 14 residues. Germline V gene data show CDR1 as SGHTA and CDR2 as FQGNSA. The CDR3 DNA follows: TGTGCCAGCAGCCGAACTAGCGCCTCCTACGAGCAGTACTTC. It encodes CASSRTSASYEQYF.

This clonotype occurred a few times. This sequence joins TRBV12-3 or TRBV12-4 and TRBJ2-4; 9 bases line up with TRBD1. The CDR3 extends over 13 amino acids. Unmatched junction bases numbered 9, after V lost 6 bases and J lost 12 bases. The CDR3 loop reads CASSRDRAENQYF. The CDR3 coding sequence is TGTGCCAGCAGCCGGGACAGGGCCGAGAATCAGTACTTC.

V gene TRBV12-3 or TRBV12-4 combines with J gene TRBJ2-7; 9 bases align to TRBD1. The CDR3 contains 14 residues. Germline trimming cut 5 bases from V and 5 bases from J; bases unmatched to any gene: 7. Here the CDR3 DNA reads TGTGCCAGCAGTCGGACAGGGGAGGTGCACGAGCAGTACTTC. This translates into CASSRTGEVHEQYF.

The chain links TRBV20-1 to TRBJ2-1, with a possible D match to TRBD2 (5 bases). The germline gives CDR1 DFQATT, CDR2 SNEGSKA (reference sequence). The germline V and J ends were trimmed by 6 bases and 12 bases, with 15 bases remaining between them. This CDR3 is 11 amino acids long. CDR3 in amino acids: CSAHLPEGQFF. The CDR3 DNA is TGCAGTGCACACCTCCCCGAGGGGCAGTTCTTC.

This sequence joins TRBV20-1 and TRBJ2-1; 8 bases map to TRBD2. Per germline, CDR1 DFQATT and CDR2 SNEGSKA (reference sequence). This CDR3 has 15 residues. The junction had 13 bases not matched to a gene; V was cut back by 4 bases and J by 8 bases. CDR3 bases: TGCAGTGCTATCGATAGCGGGGCCCCTTTGGATGAGCAGTTCTTC. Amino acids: CSAIDSGAPLDEQFF.

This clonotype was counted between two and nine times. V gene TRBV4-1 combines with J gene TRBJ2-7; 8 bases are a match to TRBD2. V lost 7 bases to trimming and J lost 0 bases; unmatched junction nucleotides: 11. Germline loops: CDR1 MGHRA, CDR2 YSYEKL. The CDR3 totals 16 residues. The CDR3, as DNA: TGCGCCAGCACCCAGCGGGGGCCGGTATTCTCCTACGAGCAGTACTTC. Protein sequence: CASTQRGPVFSYEQYF.